This T cell receptor (beta chain) was profiled in a study of T cells after somatic rescue of genetic block. The assay was immunoSEQ multiplex PCR, and TCRdb's table has in-frame clones only and misses some. The repertoire holds approximately 70,000 clones, roughly 93% seen once, with 2.8% in the top ten. This CDR3 spans 12 amino acids. V was pared by 1 base and J by 3 bases, with 5 bases between. Germline loops: CDR1 SGHRS, CDR2 YFSETQ. The receptor was isolated from a man aged 25 to 40. The chain links TRBV5-1 to TRBJ2-7; D call uncertain. Sequenced sample: peripheral blood mononuclear cells (PBMCs). The CDR3 loop reads CASSLIGYEQYF. The CDR3 DNA reads TGCGCCAGCAGCTTGATCGGCTACGAGCAGTACTTC.